This TCR beta chain originates from a study of T cell responses to AZD1222 COVID-19 vaccine. Study-level points and caveats: The study found Spike-specific TCR breadth and depth rose after two AZD1222 doses. At baseline, just a handful of AZD1222 recipients tested seropositive. Spike regions recognized by vaccine-associated CD4 TCRs spanned the protein, led by 160-218 and 743-854. The donor group comprised mostly white British people and more females; the analysis possibly underestimated clonal diversity.

Repertoires were generated with immunoSEQ multiplex PCR, while TCRdb's copy carries only in-frame clones and drops some. The sample lists around 100,000 clones, around 81% seen once, with roughly 9% in the top ten. CDR1 and CDR2 (germline): SGHRS, YFSETQ. V lost 4 bases and J 2 bases, leaving 14 bases between the germline ends. The CDR3 is 15 amino acids. In the case of this clone: The antigen is undetermined.

The rearrangement joins TRBV5-1 to TRBJ2-3; a possible D gene is TRBD2 (6 bases). This receptor was obtained from an adult in good health. The specimen comprised peripheral blood, sampled on day 0 of AZD1222 vaccination. CDR3 residues: CASSLALTSTDTQYF. As DNA, the CDR3 is TGCGCCAGCAGCCTAGCGTTAACCTCCACAGATACGCAGTATTTT. Drawing the rest from reference TRBV5-1 and TRBJ2-3, the complete variable domain is KAGVTQTPRYLIKTRGQQVTLSCSPISGHRSVSWYQQTPGQGLQFLFEYFSETQRNKGNFPGRFSGRQFSNSRSEMNVSTLELGDSALYLCASSLALTSTDTQYFGPGTRLTVL.